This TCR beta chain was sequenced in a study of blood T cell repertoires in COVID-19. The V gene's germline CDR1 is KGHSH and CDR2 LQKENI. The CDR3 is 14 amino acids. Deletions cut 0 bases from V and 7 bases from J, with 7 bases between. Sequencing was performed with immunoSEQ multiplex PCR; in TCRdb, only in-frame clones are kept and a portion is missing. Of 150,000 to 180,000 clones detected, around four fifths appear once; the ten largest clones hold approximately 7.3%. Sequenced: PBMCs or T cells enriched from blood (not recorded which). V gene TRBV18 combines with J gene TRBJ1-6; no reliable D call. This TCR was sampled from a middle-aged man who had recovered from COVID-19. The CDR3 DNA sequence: TGTGCCAGCTCACCACCGTCAACAAATTCACCCCTCCACTTT. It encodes CASSPPSTNSPLHF.